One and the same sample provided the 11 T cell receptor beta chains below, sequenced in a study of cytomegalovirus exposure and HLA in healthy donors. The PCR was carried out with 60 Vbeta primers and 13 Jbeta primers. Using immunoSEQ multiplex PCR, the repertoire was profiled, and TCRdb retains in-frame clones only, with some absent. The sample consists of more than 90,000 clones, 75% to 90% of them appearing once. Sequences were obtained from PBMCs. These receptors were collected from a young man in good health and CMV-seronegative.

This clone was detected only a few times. The CDR3 region is CASSGLAGFVDEQFF. In nucleotides, the CDR3 is TGTGCCAGCAGCGGACTAGCGGGTTTTGTCGATGAGCAGTTCTTC. The gene calls are TRBV7-9 and TRBJ2-1; 11 bases are a match to TRBD2. Per germline, CDR1 SEHNR and CDR2 FQNEAQ (reference sequence). The J segment lost 8 bases and the V segment lost 5 bases, leaving 8 bases of the junction unmatched. This CDR3 is 15 amino acids long.

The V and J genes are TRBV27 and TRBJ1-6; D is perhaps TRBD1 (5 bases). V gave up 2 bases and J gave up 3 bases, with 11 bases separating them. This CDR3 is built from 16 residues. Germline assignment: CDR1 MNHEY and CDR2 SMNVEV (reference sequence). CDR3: CASSLTGESYNSPLHF. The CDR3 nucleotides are TGTGCCAGCAGTTTAACGGGGGAAAGCTATAATTCACCCCTCCACTTT.

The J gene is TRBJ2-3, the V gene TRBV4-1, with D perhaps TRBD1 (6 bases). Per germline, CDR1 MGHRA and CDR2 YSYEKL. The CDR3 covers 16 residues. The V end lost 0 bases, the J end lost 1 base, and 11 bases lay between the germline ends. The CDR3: CASSQDWAGGTDTQYF. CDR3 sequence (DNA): TGCGCCAGCAGCCAAGATTGGGCAGGGGGCACAGATACGCAGTATTTT.

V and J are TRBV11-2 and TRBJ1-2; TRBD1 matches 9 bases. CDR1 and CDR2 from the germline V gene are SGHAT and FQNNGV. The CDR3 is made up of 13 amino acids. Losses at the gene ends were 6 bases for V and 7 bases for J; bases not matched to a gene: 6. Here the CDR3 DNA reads TGTGCCAGCAGACGAGGGACAGGGAGTGGCTACACCTTC. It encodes CASRRGTGSGYTF.

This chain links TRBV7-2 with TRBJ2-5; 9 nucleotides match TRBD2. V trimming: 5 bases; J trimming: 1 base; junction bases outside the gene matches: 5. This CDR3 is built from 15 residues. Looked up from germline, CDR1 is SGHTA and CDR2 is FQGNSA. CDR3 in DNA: TGTGCCAGCAGCCAAGCGGGGGGACCCCAAGAGACCCAGTACTTC. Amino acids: CASSQAGGPQETQYF.

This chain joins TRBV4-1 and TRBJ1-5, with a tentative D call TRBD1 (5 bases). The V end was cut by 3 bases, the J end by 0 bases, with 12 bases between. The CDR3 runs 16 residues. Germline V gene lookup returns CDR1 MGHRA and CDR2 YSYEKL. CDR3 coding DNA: TGCGCCAGCAGCCAGCAGGCAGGGTATAGCAATCAGCCCCAGCATTTT. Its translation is CASSQQAGYSNQPQHF.

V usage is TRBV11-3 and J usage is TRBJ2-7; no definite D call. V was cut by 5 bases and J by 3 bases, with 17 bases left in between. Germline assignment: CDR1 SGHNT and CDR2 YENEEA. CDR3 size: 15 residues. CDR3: CASSQSSSSLYEQYF. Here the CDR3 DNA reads TGTGCCAGCAGCCAGTCATCTAGTTCCCTCTACGAGCAGTACTTC.

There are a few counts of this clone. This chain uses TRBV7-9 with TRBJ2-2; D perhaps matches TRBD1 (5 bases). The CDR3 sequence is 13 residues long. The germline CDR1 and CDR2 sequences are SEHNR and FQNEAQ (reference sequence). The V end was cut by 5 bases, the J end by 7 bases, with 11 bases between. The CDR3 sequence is CASSRGFNGELFF. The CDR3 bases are TGTGCCAGCAGCAGGGGTTTTAACGGGGAGCTGTTTTTT.

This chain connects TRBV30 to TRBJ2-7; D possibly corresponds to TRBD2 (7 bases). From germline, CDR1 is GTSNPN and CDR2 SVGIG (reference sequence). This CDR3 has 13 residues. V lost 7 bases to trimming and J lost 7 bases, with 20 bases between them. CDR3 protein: CAFTGRATWEQYF. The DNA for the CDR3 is TGTGCCTTCACAGGGAGGGCCACCTGGGAGCAGTACTTC.

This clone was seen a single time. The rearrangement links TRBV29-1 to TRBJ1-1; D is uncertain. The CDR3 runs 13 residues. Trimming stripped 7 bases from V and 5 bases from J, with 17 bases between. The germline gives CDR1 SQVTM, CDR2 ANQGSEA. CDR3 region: CSAKEGSGTEAFF. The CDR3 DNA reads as TGCAGCGCAAAGGAGGGCAGTGGTACTGAAGCTTTCTTT.

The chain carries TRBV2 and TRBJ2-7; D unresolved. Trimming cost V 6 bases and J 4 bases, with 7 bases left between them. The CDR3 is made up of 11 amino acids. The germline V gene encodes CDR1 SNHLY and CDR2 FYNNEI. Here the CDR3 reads CASSDRYEQYF. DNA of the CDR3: TGTGCCAGCAGCGATCGGTACGAGCAGTACTTC.